These T cell receptor beta chains were read from a single sample in a study of cytomegalovirus exposure and HLA in healthy donors. Assay: immunoSEQ multiplex PCR; the TCRdb copy retains only in-frame clones and omits some. Altogether about 110,000 clones are present, roughly 90% being singletons, with the ten largest covering about 1.8%. The sequenced material came from PBMCs. These receptors all come from a woman aged 18-29 years in good health and CMV-seropositive. Each CDR3 is given with its conserved first and last residue. The D gene is left open where the match is weak. Clone size is not always given. Where it is, it says once, few, many or a class for expanded clones.

>once|TRBV7-2|NA|TRBJ1-6
TGTGCCAGCAGCTTAATGGCAGGGGCTAATTCACCCCTCCACTTT
CASSLMAGANSPLHF
>NA|TRBV10-1|NA|TRBJ2-5
TGCGCCAGCAGCGACCGGGACAACCAAGAGACCCAGTACTTC
CASSDRDNQETQYF
>NA|TRBV5-6|NA|TRBJ1-1
TGTGCCAGCAGCCGCACGTTATACTTCGGGGGGGTCGGGAGTGAAGCTTTCTTT
CASSRTLYFGGVGSEAFF
>NA|TRBV6-6|NA|TRBJ2-4
TGTGCCAGCAGTTACTCTAAGAGCCTAGCCAAAAACATTCAGTACTTC
CASSYSKSLAKNIQYF
>NA|TRBV27|NA|TRBJ2-7
TGTGCCAGCTGGGAAAACAGGCGACCCTACGAGCAGTACTTC
CASWENRRPYEQYF
>NA|TRBV6-6|NA|TRBJ1-5
TGTGCCAGCAGTCGACAGGATAGCAATCAGCCCCAGCATTTT
CASSRQDSNQPQHF
>NA|TRBV11-2|NA|TRBJ2-5
TGTGCCAGCAGCTCCTGGCTAGACCAAGAGACCCAGTACTTC
CASSSWLDQETQYF
>NA|TRBV29-1|NA|TRBJ1-1
TGCAGCGCCCGGGGGAACACTGAAGCTTTCTTT
CSARGNTEAFF
>NA|TRBV27|TRBD2|TRBJ2-3
TGTGCCAGCAGTTCGGGGACTAGCGGGGGGGACACAGATACGCAGTATTTT
CASSSGTSGGDTDTQYF
>NA|TRBV4-3|NA|TRBJ1-1
TGCGCCAGCAGCCAAGATCCGAGAAACACTGAAGCTTTCTTT
CASSQDPRNTEAFF
>NA|TRBV2|TRBD1|TRBJ2-2
TGTGCCAGCAGCGGAGACAGGGGGTCCACCGGGGAGCTGTTTTTT
CASSGDRGSTGELFF
>NA|TRBV28|NA|TRBJ1-1
TGTGCCAGCAGCCCAGGGCCCAGGGGCCAGAATGAAGCTTTCTTT
CASSPGPRGQNEAFF
>NA|TRBV27|NA|TRBJ1-1
TGTGCCAGCAGGAGGACGGCCGGCGGGGGTGAAGCTTTCTTT
CASRRTAGGGEAFF